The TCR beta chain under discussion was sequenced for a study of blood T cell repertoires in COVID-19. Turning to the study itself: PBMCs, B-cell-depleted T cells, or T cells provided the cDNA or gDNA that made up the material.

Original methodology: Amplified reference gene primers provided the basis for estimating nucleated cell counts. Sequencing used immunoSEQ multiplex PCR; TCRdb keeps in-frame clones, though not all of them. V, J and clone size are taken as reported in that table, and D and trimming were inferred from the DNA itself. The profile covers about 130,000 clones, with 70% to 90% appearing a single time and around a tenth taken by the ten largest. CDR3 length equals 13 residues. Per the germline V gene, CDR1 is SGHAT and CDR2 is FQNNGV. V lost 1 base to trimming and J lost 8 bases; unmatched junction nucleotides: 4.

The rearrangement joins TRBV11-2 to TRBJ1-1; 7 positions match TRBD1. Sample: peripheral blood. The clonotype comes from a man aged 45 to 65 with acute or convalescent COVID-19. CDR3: CASSLGGGREAFF. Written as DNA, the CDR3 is TGTGCCAGCAGCTTAGGAGGGGGCAGGGAAGCTTTCTTT.